This T cell receptor beta chain is from a study of T cells in narcolepsy. Some clones are missing from TCRdb's copy, which holds only in-frame ones; the method was immunoSEQ multiplex PCR. The data contain fewer than 30,000 clones, roughly 85% of them singletons. V dropped 7 bases and J dropped 2 bases, with 12 bases sitting between them. Germline V gives CDR1 MNHNS, CDR2 SASEGT. The CDR3 runs to 14 residues. As regards this clone: Its antigen remains unidentified.

Study observations and caveats: Healthy controls reportedly lacked the autoreactive clonotypes serially found in patients' blood.

The chain uses TRBV6-1 and TRBJ1-5; D gene ambiguous. The sequencing input was CD45RA- memory CD4+ T cells from PBMCs. The TCR sequence derives from a human donor with narcolepsy. CDR3 in DNA: TGTGCCAGCAAGGAGACCGTGGGCAATCAGCCCCAGCATTTT. Translation: CASKETVGNQPQHF.